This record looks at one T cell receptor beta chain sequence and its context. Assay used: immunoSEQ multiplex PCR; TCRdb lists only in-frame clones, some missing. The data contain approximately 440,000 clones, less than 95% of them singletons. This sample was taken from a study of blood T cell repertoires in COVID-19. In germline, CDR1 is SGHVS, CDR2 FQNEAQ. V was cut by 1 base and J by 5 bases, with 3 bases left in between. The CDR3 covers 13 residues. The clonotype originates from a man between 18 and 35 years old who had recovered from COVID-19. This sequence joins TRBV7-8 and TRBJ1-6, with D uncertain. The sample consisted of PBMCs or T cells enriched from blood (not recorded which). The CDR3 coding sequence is TGTGCCAGCAGCTTAGTAAATAATTCACCCCTCCACTTT. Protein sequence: CASSLVNNSPLHF.